The next 11 T cell receptor beta chains were all read from a single sample in a study of T cells expressing NK-cell markers. TCRdb re-called the 5' RACE reads and gives one entry per CDR3 protein, without DNA. The table for this sample gives under 600,000 distinct CDR3 sequences. Material for sequencing was blood T cells: a sorted CD56 or NKG2C T cell subset, CD4+ or CD8+ T cells, or bulk PBMC T cells (not recorded which). These receptors were taken from a woman aged 50 to 60 in good health.

The CDR3: CASSGDGRYGYTF. The chain joins TRBV10-2 to TRBJ1-2; TCRdb's D call of TRBD1 is untestable without DNA. Germline V CDR1 and CDR2: WSHSY, SAAADI. There are 13 residues in the CDR3.

V gene TRBV5-1 combines with J gene TRBJ2-3; no DNA is available, so the TRBD2 call from TCRdb remains unchecked. This CDR3 comprises 20 residues. The germline gives CDR1 SGHRS, CDR2 YFSETQ. The CDR3 reads CASSFFLGSGRLGTTDTQYF.

The V call is TRBV12-3 or TRBV12-4, the J call TRBJ2-1; TCRdb picks TRBD1, but there is no DNA to check that call. The CDR3 is made up of 16 amino acids. This CDR3 is CASSPITGRRYNEQFF.

The chain couples TRBV15 to TRBJ2-5; TCRdb reports TRBD2, a call that lacks DNA to check it against. The CDR3 runs 15 residues. Germline CDR1 is LNHNV and CDR2 is YYDKDF (reference sequence). The CDR3 reads CATSRDPTRKETQYF.

The chain couples TRBV6-1 to TRBJ2-5; the D call of TRBD1 rests on TCRdb alone, since no DNA is present to check it. The CDR3 consists of 13 residues. The germline V gene encodes CDR1 MNHNS and CDR2 SASEGT. CDR3 protein: CASRFGAQETQYF.

The chain recombines TRBV29-1 with TRBJ2-2. Looked up from germline, CDR1 is SQVTM and CDR2 is ANQGSEA. This CDR3 has 13 amino acids. This CDR3 is CSGGGSNTGELFF.

The chain recombines TRBV5-1 with TRBJ1-4; with no DNA, the TCRdb D assignment of TRBD1 cannot be verified. The length of the CDR3 is 16 residues. Germline V gene data show CDR1 as SGHRS and CDR2 as YFSETQ. The chain's CDR3 is CASSVGKTGGNEKLFF.

CDR3: CASRTWDRVDNEQFF. This rearrangement joins TRBV19 to TRBJ2-1; TCRdb designates TRBD1, a call that cannot be tested without DNA. The CDR3 is 15 amino acids. Germline CDR1 reads LNHDA; CDR2 reads SQIVND (reference sequence).

The chain joins TRBV5-1 to TRBJ1-2; the D gene TCRdb calls, TRBD1, cannot be checked with no DNA. CDR1 and CDR2 (germline): SGHRS, YFSETQ. This CDR3 has 14 amino acids. CDR3 residues: CASSLAGTKDGYTF.

This chain links TRBV5-1 with TRBJ2-7; TCRdb reports TRBD1, a call that lacks DNA to check it against. In germline, CDR1 is SGHRS, CDR2 YFSETQ. The CDR3 totals 15 residues. This CDR3 is CASSSSGTRGYEQYF. Supplemented by reference TRBV5-1 and TRBJ2-7, the full variable domain reads KAGVTQTPRYLIKTRGQQVTLSCSPISGHRSVSWYQQTPGQGLQFLFEYFSETQRNKGNFPGRFSGRQFSNSRSEMNVSTLELGDSALYLCASSSSGTRGYEQYFGPGTRLTVT.

The rearrangement joins TRBV7-9 to TRBJ2-6; the TRBD1 assignment by TCRdb is unverifiable without DNA. The CDR3 has 14 residues. In germline, CDR1 is SEHNR, CDR2 FQNEAQ (reference sequence). The CDR3 reads CASSSTTDLYVLTF.